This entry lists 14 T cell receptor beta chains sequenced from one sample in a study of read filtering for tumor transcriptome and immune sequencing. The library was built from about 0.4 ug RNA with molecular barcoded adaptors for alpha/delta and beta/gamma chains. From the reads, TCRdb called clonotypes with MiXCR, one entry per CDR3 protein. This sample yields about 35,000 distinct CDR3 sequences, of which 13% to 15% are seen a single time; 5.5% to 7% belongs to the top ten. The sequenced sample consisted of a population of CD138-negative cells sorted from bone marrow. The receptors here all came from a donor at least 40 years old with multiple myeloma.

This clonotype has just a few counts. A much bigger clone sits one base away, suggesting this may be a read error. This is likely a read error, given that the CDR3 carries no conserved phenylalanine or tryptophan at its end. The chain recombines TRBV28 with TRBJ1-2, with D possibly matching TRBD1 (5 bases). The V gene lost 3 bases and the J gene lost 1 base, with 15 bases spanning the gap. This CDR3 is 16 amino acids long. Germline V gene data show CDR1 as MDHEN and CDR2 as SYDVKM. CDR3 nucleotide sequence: TGTGCCAGCAGTTTCCTCAGGAGGGACCTTAACTATGGCTACACCCTC. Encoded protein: CASSFLRRDLNYGYTL.

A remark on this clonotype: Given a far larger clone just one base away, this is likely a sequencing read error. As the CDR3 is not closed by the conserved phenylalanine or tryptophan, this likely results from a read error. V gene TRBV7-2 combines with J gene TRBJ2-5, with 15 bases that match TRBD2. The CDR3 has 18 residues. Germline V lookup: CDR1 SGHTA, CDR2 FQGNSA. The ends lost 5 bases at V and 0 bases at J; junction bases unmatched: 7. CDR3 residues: CASSPRTSGRAYQETQYS. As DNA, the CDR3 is TGTGCCAGCAGCCCTCGGACTAGCGGGAGGGCCTACCAAGAGACCCAGTACTCC.

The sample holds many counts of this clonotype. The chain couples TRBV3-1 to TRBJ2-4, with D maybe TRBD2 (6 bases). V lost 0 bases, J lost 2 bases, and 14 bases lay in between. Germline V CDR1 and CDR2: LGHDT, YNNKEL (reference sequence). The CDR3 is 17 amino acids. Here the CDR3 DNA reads TGTGCCAGCAGCCAAGAAAGAATGGGGGGATCCAAAAACATTCAGTACTTC. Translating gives CASSQERMGGSKNIQYF.

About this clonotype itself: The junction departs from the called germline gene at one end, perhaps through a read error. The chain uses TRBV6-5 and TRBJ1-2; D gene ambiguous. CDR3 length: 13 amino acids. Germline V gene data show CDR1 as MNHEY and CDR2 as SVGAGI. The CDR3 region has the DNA TGTGCCCGCAGTTACGGTCTACGGAACGGCAACACCTTC. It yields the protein CARSYGLRNGNTF.

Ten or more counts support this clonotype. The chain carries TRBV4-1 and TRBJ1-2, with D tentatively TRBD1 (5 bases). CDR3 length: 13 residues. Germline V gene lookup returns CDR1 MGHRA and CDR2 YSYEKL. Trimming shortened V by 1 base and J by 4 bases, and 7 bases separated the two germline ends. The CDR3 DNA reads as TGCGCCAGCAGCCAAGCAGGGTTCTATGGCTACACCTTC. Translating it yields CASSQAGFYGYTF.

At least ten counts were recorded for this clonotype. The CDR3 sequence: CAISALGTSWANEKLFF. As DNA, the CDR3 is TGTGCCATCAGTGCCCTAGGGACCTCTTGGGCTAATGAAAAACTGTTTTTT. The V call is TRBV10-3, the J call TRBJ1-4, with D perhaps matching TRBD1 (5 bases). This CDR3 is built from 17 residues. Germline V lookup: CDR1 ENHRY, CDR2 SYGVKD. V was clipped by 4 bases and J by 3 bases, with 18 bases between them.

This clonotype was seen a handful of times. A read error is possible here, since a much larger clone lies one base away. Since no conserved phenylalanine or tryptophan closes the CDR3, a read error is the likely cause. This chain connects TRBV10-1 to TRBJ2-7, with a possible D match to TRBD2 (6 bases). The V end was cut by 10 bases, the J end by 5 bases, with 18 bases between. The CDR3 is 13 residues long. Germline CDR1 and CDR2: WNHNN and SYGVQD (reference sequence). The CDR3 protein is CATGPSGGNEQYL. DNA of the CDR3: TGCGCCACTGGGCCTTCCGGAGGGAACGAGCAGTACCTC.

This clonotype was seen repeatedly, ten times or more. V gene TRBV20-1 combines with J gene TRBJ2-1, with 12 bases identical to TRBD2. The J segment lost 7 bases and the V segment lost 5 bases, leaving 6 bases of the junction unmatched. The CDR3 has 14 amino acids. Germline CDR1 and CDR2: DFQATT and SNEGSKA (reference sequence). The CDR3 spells CSASRLAGANEQFF. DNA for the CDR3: TGCAGTGCTTCCCGACTAGCGGGAGCTAATGAGCAGTTCTTC.

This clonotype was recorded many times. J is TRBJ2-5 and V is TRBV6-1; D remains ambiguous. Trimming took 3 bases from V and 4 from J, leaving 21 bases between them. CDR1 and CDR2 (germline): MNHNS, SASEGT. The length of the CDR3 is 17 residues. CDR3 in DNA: TGTGCCAGCAGTGATATAACTGGGCGGTCAGCTGGAGAGACCCAGTACTTC. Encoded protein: CASSDITGRSAGETQYF.

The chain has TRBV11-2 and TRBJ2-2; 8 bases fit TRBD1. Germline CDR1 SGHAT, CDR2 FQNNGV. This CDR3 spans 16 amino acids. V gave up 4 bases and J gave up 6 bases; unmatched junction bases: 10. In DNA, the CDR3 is TGTGCCAGCAGCTCTGGACAGGGTTGGAAGGCCGGGGAGCTGTTTTTT. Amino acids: CASSSGQGWKAGELFF.

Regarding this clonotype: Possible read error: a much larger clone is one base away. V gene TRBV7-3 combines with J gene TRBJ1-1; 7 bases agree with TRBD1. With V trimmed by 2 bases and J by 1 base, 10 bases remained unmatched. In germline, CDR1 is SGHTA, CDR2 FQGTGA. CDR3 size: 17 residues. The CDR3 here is CASSLYRPTGRNTEAFF. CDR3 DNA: TGTGCCAGCAGCTTATACCGACCGACAGGGAGGAACACTGAAGCTTTCTTT.

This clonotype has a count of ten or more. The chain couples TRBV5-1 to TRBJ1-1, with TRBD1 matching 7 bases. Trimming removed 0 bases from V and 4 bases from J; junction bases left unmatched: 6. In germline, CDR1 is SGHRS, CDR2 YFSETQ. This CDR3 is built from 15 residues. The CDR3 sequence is CASSLEGAVSTEAFF. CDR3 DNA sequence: TGCGCCAGCAGCTTGGAGGGGGCCGTGAGCACTGAAGCTTTCTTT.

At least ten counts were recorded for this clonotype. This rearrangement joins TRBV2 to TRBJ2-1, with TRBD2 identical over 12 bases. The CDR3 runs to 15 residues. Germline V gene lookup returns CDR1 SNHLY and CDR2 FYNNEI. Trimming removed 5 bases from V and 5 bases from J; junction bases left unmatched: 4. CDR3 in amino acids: CASSSGLAGHNEQFF. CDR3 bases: TGTGCCAGCAGTTCAGGACTAGCGGGGCACAATGAGCAGTTCTTC.

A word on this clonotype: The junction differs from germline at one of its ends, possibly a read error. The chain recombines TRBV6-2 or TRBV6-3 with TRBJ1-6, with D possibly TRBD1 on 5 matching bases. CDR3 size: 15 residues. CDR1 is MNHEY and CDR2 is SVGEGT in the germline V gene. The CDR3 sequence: CASSRGTAYNTPLHF. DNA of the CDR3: TGTGCCAGCAGTCGAGGGACTGCCTATAATACACCCCTCCACTTT.